This T cell receptor (beta chain) was captured by sequencing in a study of blood T cell repertoires in COVID-19. Losses at the gene ends were 6 bases for V and 8 bases for J; bases not matched to a gene: 12. Germline V gene sequence: CDR1 LNHDA, CDR2 SQIVND (reference sequence). The CDR3 extends over 14 amino acids. Data came from immunoSEQ multiplex PCR; TCRdb stores just in-frame clones and leaves some out. The repertoire has 350,000 to 400,000 clones, approximately 86% of them found once; the top ten carry around 7.4%. The chain couples TRBV19 to TRBJ1-2; 7 positions match TRBD1. The sequencing input was peripheral blood. This sequence originates from a woman aged 55-69 years with COVID-19, enrolled during active disease. The CDR3 nucleotides are TGTGCCAGTAGCCCGGGACAGTATCCTGGGGGCTACACCTTC. The encoded protein is CASSPGQYPGGYTF.